This record looks at one T cell receptor beta chain sequence and its context. Its antigen is not known. The data were obtained in a study of tissue T cells after allogeneic stem cell transplantation. Study-wide results and limits: Sampling depth was limited, and the cohort was small and clinically varied.

Retrospectively chosen non-transplant comparators had other cancers and at least five gastrointestinal samples, without known gastrointestinal disease. Median post-mortem interval was more than nine hours for GI, liver, skin and lymphoid tissues. Sequencing of TCRbeta CDR3 at survey depth gave sequences and template counts. TCRdb's copy holds only in-frame clones and misses some; the assay was immunoSEQ multiplex PCR. This sample carries just over 9,000 clones, more than 55% of them seen once, and the ten largest clones take about a fifth. The receptor was isolated from a female donor of 60 years or more with lung cancer. The source was tissue from the jejunum, collected at autopsy.

DNA of the CDR3: TGTGCCAGCAGTTTACTAGCGGGAGCAAATGAGCAGTTCTTC. As protein: CASSLLAGANEQFF. The rearrangement joins TRBV28 to TRBJ2-1; 10 nucleotides match TRBD2. CDR1 and CDR2 from the germline V gene are MDHEN and SYDVKM. Losses at the gene ends were 2 bases for V and 7 bases for J; bases not matched to a gene: 2. This CDR3 has 14 amino acids.